This TCR beta chain comes out of a study of OX40 agonist ivuxolimab in advanced cancers. With regard to the full study: Ivuxolimab was a fully human IgG2 agonistic monoclonal antibody targeting the costimulatory receptor OX40 (CD134). Of the roughly 52 dose-escalation patients, hepatocellular carcinoma was present in approximately 20, melanoma in approximately 15, renal cell carcinoma in 9 and head and neck cancer in 9. Prior anti-PD-1, anti-PD-L1 or anti-CTLA-4 therapy was permitted, and checkpoint inhibitors had been received by approximately 39% of dose-escalation patients. The purpose of peripheral TCRbeta sequencing was to test whether ivuxolimab changed TCR sequence diversity and led to clonal T-cell expansion. The paper describes the monotherapy dose-escalation part (N of about 50 patients) of the phase I trial of ivuxolimab. A male proportion of roughly 80% and a mean age of approximately 60 years, ranging from 23 to 79, were recorded for the dose-escalation cohort. Intravenous ivuxolimab was administered to patients every 2 weeks at six dose levels: 0.01, 0.1, 0.3, 1.5, 3 and 10 mg/kg. Partial responses were achieved by three dose-escalation patients, of whom one had hepatocellular carcinoma and two had cutaneous melanoma. What the work shows at the level of the full study, not this receptor alone: At doses of 0.1 to 3.0 mg/kg, clonal expansion of both CD4+ and CD8+ T cells in blood was seen between baseline and week 6. Low levels of normalized T-cell clonal expansion were also seen in some patients who did not respond. On average, CD8+ T cells showed more expanded clones than CD4+ T cells after ivuxolimab. The antigen specificity of the clonally expanded peripheral T cells was not determined. In partial responders in the 0.1-3.0 mg/kg groups, normalized peripheral clonal expansion was found to be among the lowest, especially among CD8+ T cells.

A note on this clone: What this receptor recognizes is not known. No qualities accompany the bases; no much larger clone lies one base away.

To sequence the TCRbeta CDR3 region, genomic DNA was isolated from the sorted cells. The immunoSEQ Assay was used for sequencing of TCRbeta CDR3 regions. TCRdb provides this immuneACCESS table in a form limited to in-frame rearrangements. Some clones are lacking; in checked studies, under half of them reflect an unresolved V gene, and why the rest are absent is not known. The table for this sample lists some 58,000 clones; around four fifths of them were counted only once. Roughly 3.5% of the sample is in the top ten clones. Its CDR3 holds 17 amino acids, cysteine through phenylalanine. The sequence is cut down to CDR3 DNA, 51 bases in frame from base 1. CDR1 and CDR2, looked up from the germline V gene, are SGHRS and YFSETQ. V lost 0 bases and J lost 12 bases, and the count of bases not matched to a germline gene is 12. The trial excluded patients who had a history of autoimmune disease or were on systemic immunosuppression. Peripheral blood for TCR sequencing was collected from all dose cohorts at baseline, on cycle 4 day 1, and on cycle 7 day 1. Samples were obtained from an open-label, multicenter, first-in-human phase I dose-escalation trial of ivuxolimab. Adults with locally advanced or metastatic melanoma, renal cell, hepatocellular, or head and neck squamous cell carcinoma were enrolled in the trial. Before TCR sequencing, CD4+ and CD8+ T cells were separately sorted from peripheral blood.

The rearranged chain carries TRBV5-1 and TRBJ2-1, and TRBD2 aligns with 13 junction nucleotides. The sample here was CD4+ or CD8+ T cells sorted from blood, taken in a trial of the OX40 agonist ivuxolimab. The sequence derives from an adult with an advanced solid tumor such as melanoma, head and neck, liver or kidney cancer. The DNA is TGCGCCAGCAGCTTGGCCCCGGGGACTAGCGGGATAGATGGGCAGTTCTTC. Translated, this is CASSLAPGTSGIDGQFF.